Presented here are 18 T cell receptor beta chains from one specimen sequenced in a study of T cells in Graves' hyperthyroidism and ophthalmopathy. Regions amplified from RNA transcripts were the TCR beta CDR3 regions. The TCR CDR3 first-round RT-PCR relied on the HTBI primer set. TCRdb used MiXCR to reprocess the multiplex PCR reads, holding one entry per CDR3 protein. The sample has roughly 630,000 distinct CDR3 sequences; 15% to 17% are singletons. The sequenced sample was blood. These receptors all stem from a woman aged 25 to 45 with Graves' hyperthyroidism.

This clonotype was detected many times. The CDR3 spells CASSLATGGRETQYF. CDR3 nucleotides: TGTGCCAGCAGCTTAGCGACAGGGGGCAGAGAGACCCAGTACTTC. This chain links TRBV11-2 with TRBJ2-5; 10 bases align to TRBD1. The CDR3 contains 15 residues. Germline V gene data show CDR1 as SGHAT and CDR2 as FQNNGV. V was clipped by 1 base and J by 4 bases; unmatched bases: 3.

There are a few counts of this clonotype. The chain carries TRBV20-1 and TRBJ2-7; TRBD2 matches at 8 bases. Germline V gene lookup returns CDR1 DFQATT and CDR2 SNEGSKA (reference sequence). The V and J ends lost 5 bases and 6 bases, in that order; junction bases with no gene match: 12. This CDR3 region has 14 residues. The chain's CDR3 is CSAPGASGSGEQYF. DNA for the CDR3: TGCAGTGCTCCTGGAGCGAGCGGGAGTGGCGAGCAGTACTTC.

Ten or more counts support this clonotype. This chain uses TRBV2 with TRBJ1-5; TRBD1 agrees at 10 bases. The CDR3 runs 16 residues. V shed 6 bases and J 3 bases; nucleotides not matched to a gene: 8. Germline V lookup: CDR1 SNHLY, CDR2 FYNNEI. CDR3 sequence (DNA): TGTGCCAGCAGCGACCGGGACAGGGGCCCCAATCAGCCCCAGCATTTT. Translation: CASSDRDRGPNQPQHF.

This clonotype was recorded at least ten times. The gene calls are TRBV12-3 or TRBV12-4 and TRBJ2-1; 11 nucleotides agree with TRBD1. This CDR3 comprises 15 residues. Trimming took 4 bases from V and 7 from J; bases not matched to a gene: 6. CDR3 nucleotides: TGTGCCAGCAGTTCGGGGACAGGGGGTTCGAATGAGCAGTTCTTC. Its protein product is CASSSGTGGSNEQFF.

This clonotype was observed many times. V gene TRBV9 combines with J gene TRBJ2-2; either TRBD1 or TRBD2 may supply D (5 bases each). The CDR3 is made up of 15 amino acids. CDR1 SGDLS and CDR2 YYNGEE come from the germline V gene. V lost 6 bases, J lost 1 base, and 13 bases lay in between. The CDR3 loop is CASTPRDLNTGELFF. DNA for the CDR3: TGTGCCAGCACCCCACGGGACCTGAACACCGGGGAGCTGTTTTTT.

The J gene is TRBJ1-2, the V gene TRBV29-1; 7 bases fit TRBD1. The CDR3 sequence is 12 residues long. CDR1 and CDR2 from the germline V gene are SQVTM and ANQGSEA. The ends lost 5 bases at V and 2 bases at J; junction bases unmatched: 2. The CDR3 region is CSVQGGNYGYTF. The CDR3 DNA is TGCAGCGTTCAGGGGGGGAACTATGGCTACACCTTC.

The sample holds many counts of this clonotype. This chain uses TRBV7-9 with TRBJ1-6, with 7 positions matching TRBD1. This CDR3 comprises 14 residues. Trimming took 7 bases from V and 7 from J; bases not matched to a gene: 7. Germline V gene data show CDR1 as SEHNR and CDR2 as FQNEAQ (reference sequence). The CDR3 protein is CASTMGQFNSPLHF. In DNA, the CDR3 is TGTGCCAGCACCATGGGACAGTTCAATTCACCCCTCCACTTT.

This clonotype was seen a handful of times. The chain joins TRBV12-5 to TRBJ2-2; the D gene is possibly TRBD2 (6 bases). The CDR3 spans 17 residues. The V and J ends lost 3 bases and 1 base respectively, with 15 bases between them. Germline loops: CDR1 LGHNT, CDR2 FRNRAP. This CDR3 is CASGFLREAGNTGELFF. The CDR3 DNA follows: TGTGCTAGTGGTTTCCTCCGAGAAGCGGGGAACACCGGGGAGCTGTTTTTT.

This clonotype was detected only a few times. The V call is TRBV29-1, the J call TRBJ2-7, with 13 positions matching TRBD2. Losses at the gene ends were 6 bases for V and 0 bases for J; bases not matched to a gene: 8. Germline V lookup: CDR1 SQVTM, CDR2 ANQGSEA. The CDR3 is 16 amino acids. The CDR3: CSVTIRTSGSSYEQYF. DNA for the CDR3: TGCAGCGTAACTATTAGGACTAGCGGGAGCTCCTACGAGCAGTACTTC.

This clonotype was detected a few times. The V call is TRBV29-1, the J call TRBJ1-4; a possible D gene is TRBD1 (5 bases). V lost 6 bases, J lost 6 bases, and 14 bases lay in between. This CDR3 has 13 amino acids. Per the germline V gene, CDR1 is SQVTM and CDR2 is ANQGSEA. This CDR3 is CSVSRDGDEKLFF. The CDR3 bases are TGCAGCGTCAGCCGGGACGGAGATGAAAAACTGTTTTTT.

This clonotype has ten or more counts. This chain links TRBV12-3 or TRBV12-4 with TRBJ1-1; D possibly corresponds to TRBD1 (6 bases). The CDR3 is 14 amino acids. With 4 bases removed from V and 1 base from J, the gap between germline ends came to 10 bases. The CDR3 sequence: CASSSEGGNTEAFF. CDR3 coding DNA: TGTGCCAGCAGTTCCGAGGGGGGGAACACTGAAGCTTTCTTT.

This clonotype was picked up many times. The chain is built from TRBV11-2 and TRBJ2-1, with a tentative D call TRBD1 (5 bases). V was pared by 1 base and J by 8 bases, with 9 bases between. The germline gives CDR1 SGHAT, CDR2 FQNNGV. The CDR3 has 13 amino acids. DNA of the CDR3: TGTGCCAGCAGCTTAGCCTCAGGGCATGAGCAGTTCTTC. This encodes CASSLASGHEQFF. The full variable domain, rest sourced from reference TRBV11-2 and TRBJ2-1, is EAGVAQSPRYKIIEKRQSVAFWCNPISGHATLYWYQQILGQGPKLLIQFQNNGVVDDSQLPKDRFSAERLKGVDSTLKIQPAKLEDSAVYLCASSLASGHEQFFGPGTRLTVL.

This clonotype was seen many times. The rearrangement links TRBV24-1 to TRBJ2-3; 9 bases match TRBD1. The germline gives CDR1 KGHDR, CDR2 SFDVKD. This CDR3 is 15 amino acids long. V lost 5 bases, J lost 2 bases, and 4 bases stayed unmatched. CDR3 amino acids: CATSGGQGTTDTQYF. The CDR3 nucleotides are TGTGCCACCAGTGGAGGACAGGGGACCACAGATACGCAGTATTTT.

The V gene is TRBV7-2, the J gene TRBJ2-5; D possibly corresponds to TRBD1 (6 bases). In germline, CDR1 is SGHTA, CDR2 FQGNSA. The CDR3 contains 14 residues. Trimming pared 2 bases from V and 2 bases from J, leaving 9 bases between. The CDR3 loop reads CASSLYREQETQYF. The CDR3 DNA reads as TGTGCCAGCAGCTTATACAGGGAGCAAGAGACCCAGTACTTC.

Concerning this clonotype itself: A much larger clone sits a single nucleotide away, making a read error possible. The CDR3 sequence is CASSQGQGANTEAFF. Here the CDR3 DNA reads TGTGCCAGCAGCCAGGGACAGGGGGCGAACACTGAAGCTTTCTTT. V gene TRBV11-2 combines with J gene TRBJ1-1, with 12 bases that match TRBD1. With 5 bases clipped from V and 1 base from J, the junction kept 2 bases outside the gene matches. This CDR3 comprises 15 residues. Per germline, CDR1 SGHAT and CDR2 FQNNGV.

This chain uses TRBV10-3 with TRBJ2-3; 7 bases are shared with TRBD1. Germline assignment: CDR1 ENHRY and CDR2 SYGVKD. V was pared by 8 bases and J by 1 base, with 6 bases of the junction left unmatched. This CDR3 is built from 14 residues. The CDR3 sequence: CAIFDRDGTDTQYF. In DNA, the CDR3 is TGTGCCATCTTTGACAGGGACGGCACAGATACGCAGTATTTT.

The chain is built from TRBV6-1 and TRBJ2-2; D possibly corresponds to TRBD1 (5 bases). This CDR3 is 14 amino acids long. The V end was cut by 6 bases, the J end by 0 bases, with 8 bases between. Per germline, CDR1 MNHNS and CDR2 SASEGT. The CDR3 loop is CASRDSSNTGELFF. The CDR3 DNA reads TGTGCCAGCAGAGACAGCTCGAACACCGGGGAGCTGTTTTTT.

This clonotype came up many times. J is TRBJ2-1 and V is TRBV24-1; D remains ambiguous. Germline V gene sequence: CDR1 KGHDR, CDR2 SFDVKD. The CDR3 covers 13 residues. The V end lost 0 bases, the J end lost 7 bases, and 6 bases lay between the germline ends. The CDR3 loop is CATSDLSTNEQFF. The CDR3 DNA is TGTGCCACCAGTGATTTGTCCACGAATGAGCAGTTCTTC.